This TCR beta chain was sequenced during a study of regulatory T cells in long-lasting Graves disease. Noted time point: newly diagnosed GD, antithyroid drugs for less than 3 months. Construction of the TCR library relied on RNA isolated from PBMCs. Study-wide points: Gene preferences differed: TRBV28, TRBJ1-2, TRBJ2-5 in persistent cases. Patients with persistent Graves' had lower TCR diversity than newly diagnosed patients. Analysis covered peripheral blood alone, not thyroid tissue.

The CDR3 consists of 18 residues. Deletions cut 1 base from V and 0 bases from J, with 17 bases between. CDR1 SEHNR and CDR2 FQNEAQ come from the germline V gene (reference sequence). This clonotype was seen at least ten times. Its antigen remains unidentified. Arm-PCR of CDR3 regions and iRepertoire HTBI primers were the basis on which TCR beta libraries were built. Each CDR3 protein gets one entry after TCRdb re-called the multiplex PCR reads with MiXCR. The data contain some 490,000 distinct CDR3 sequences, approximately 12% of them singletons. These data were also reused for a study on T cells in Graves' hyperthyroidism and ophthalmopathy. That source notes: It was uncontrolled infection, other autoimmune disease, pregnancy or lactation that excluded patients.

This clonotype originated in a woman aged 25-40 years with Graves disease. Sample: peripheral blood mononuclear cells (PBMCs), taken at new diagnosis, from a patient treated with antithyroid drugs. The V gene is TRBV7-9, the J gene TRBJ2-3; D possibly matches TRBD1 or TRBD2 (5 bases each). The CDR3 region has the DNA TGTGCCAGCAGCTTAGGTATCTGGGACCCGACTAGCACAGATACGCAGTATTTT. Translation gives CASSLGIWDPTSTDTQYF.